This passage covers 27 T cell receptor beta chains from one sample sequenced in a study of shared clonotypes between healthy human individuals (dated by TCRdb to about 2020). The protocol used for the library was the immunoSEQ multiplex PCR assay. TCRdb took over this immuneACCESS table, retaining in-frame rearrangements with V and J assigned. Such tables are incomplete; in checked studies, under half of the missing clones stem from an unresolved V gene, and the remainder is unexplained. For this sample there are approximately 2,000,000 clones; 85% to 95% appear just once. Approximately 0.4% of the sample is in the top ten clones. Sequencing was done on a sample of naive CD4+ T cells from PBMCs. Explained via the paper, the cell subset or site label denotes: CD45RA+ positively selected. All receptors come from a man aged 18 to 30 in good health. Some clones in this sample may be carry-over from other donors' samples.

This sequence joins TRBV4-1 and TRBJ2-1, with TRBD1 matching 8 bases. CDR3 length: 15 amino acids. V lost 0 bases to trimming and J lost 8 bases; unmatched junction nucleotides: 6. Germline loops: CDR1 MGHRA, CDR2 YSYEKL. CDR3 sequence reads: CASSQDFQGAYEQFF. In DNA, the CDR3 is TGCGCCAGCAGCCAAGATTTCCAGGGGGCTTATGAGCAGTTCTTC.

The chain couples TRBV30 to TRBJ1-6; D call uncertain. From germline, CDR1 is GTSNPN and CDR2 SVGIG (reference sequence). The ends were cut back, 1 base at V and 14 bases at J, with 27 bases in the middle. CDR3 size: 17 residues. CDR3 nucleotide sequence: TGTGCCTGGAGTGCAGCCCGGAGTTCCCGGAACAATGGAGCCCTCCACTTT. Its translation: CAWSAARSSRNNGALHF.

The V gene is TRBV28, the J gene TRBJ2-7; D call uncertain. Per the germline V gene, CDR1 is MDHEN and CDR2 is SYDVKM. CDR3 length: 15 residues. V lost 9 bases and J lost 4, with 22 bases in between. CDR3 DNA sequence: TGTGCCAGTCTAAAGTTCGATGTAGGGTCATACGAGCAGTACTTC. This encodes CASLKFDVGSYEQYF.

The rearrangement joins TRBV19 to TRBJ2-1; the match to TRBD2 covers 12 bases. Losses at the gene ends were 6 bases for V and 7 bases for J; bases not matched to a gene: 16. Germline V gene lookup returns CDR1 LNHDA and CDR2 SQIVND (reference sequence). CDR3 length: 18 residues. The CDR3 sequence is CASSPLLGLAGIRNEQFF. CDR3 DNA: TGTGCCAGTAGCCCCCTCCTTGGACTAGCGGGAATCAGAAATGAGCAGTTCTTC.

V is TRBV28 and J is TRBJ2-6; no reliable D call. CDR1 and CDR2 from the germline V gene are MDHEN and SYDVKM. V gave up 5 bases and J gave up 0 bases, with 17 bases separating them. This CDR3 is 18 amino acids long. CDR3 region: CASSTQLSLSSGANVLTF. CDR3 in DNA: TGTGCCAGCAGTACCCAACTATCACTCAGCTCTGGGGCCAACGTCCTGACTTTC.

The V gene is TRBV12-1, the J gene TRBJ2-7; the table assigns TRBD2, which was not confirmed against the DNA. TRBV12-1 has pseudogene status. This CDR3 spans 11 amino acids. CDR3 DNA sequence: TGTGCCAGCAGCGGCGGAATAGAGCAGTACTTC. Translated: CASSGGIEQYF.

This clone was detected a few times. The chain employs TRBV11-3 and TRBJ1-1; D uncertain. The CDR3 loop spans 12 amino acids. V was shortened by 4 bases and J by 2 bases, with 5 bases between the two germline ends. From germline, CDR1 is SGHNT and CDR2 YENEEA. The CDR3 DNA follows: TGTGCCAGCAGCTCCGCAAACACTGAAGCTTTCTTT. Amino acids: CASSSANTEAFF.

The CDR3 region is CASSNRLEGSYEQYF. The CDR3 region has the DNA TGCGCCAGCAGCAACCGACTAGAGGGGAGCTACGAGCAGTACTTC. This chain links TRBV5-1 with TRBJ2-7; D perhaps matches TRBD2 (6 bases). The CDR3 sequence is 15 residues long. The V and J ends lost 4 bases and 3 bases respectively, with 17 bases between them. Germline values: CDR1 SGHRS, CDR2 YFSETQ.

About this clone itself: The sample holds other DNA sequences that translate to the same CDR3. This sequence joins TRBV7-3 and TRBJ2-3; D is ambiguous. V was shortened by 0 bases and J by 6 bases, with 4 bases between the two germline ends. Germline loops: CDR1 SGHTA, CDR2 FQGTGA. This CDR3 has 12 amino acids. The CDR3, as DNA: TGTGCCAGCAGCTTAACTGGTGATACGCAGTATTTT. Amino acids: CASSLTGDTQYF.

The V call is TRBV29-1, the J call TRBJ2-7; D is unclear. The CDR3 is 13 amino acids. Germline CDR1 is SQVTM and CDR2 is ANQGSEA. V was clipped by 4 bases and J by 0 bases, with 10 bases between them. In DNA, the CDR3 is TGCAGCGTTGTAAGGGCCCGCTCCTACGAGCAGTACTTC. Translated: CSVVRARSYEQYF.

V usage is TRBV28 and J usage is TRBJ2-7; D ambiguous. The CDR3 covers 15 residues. Germline-derived CDR1 and CDR2 are MDHEN and SYDVKM. Trimming stripped 4 bases from V and 0 bases from J, with 13 bases between. The CDR3: CASSYPGRSSYEQYF. The DNA for the CDR3 is TGTGCCAGCAGTTACCCCGGCCGGAGCTCCTACGAGCAGTACTTC.

V and J are TRBV6-1 and TRBJ2-7; D is undetermined. Germline lookup yields CDR1 MNHNS and CDR2 SASEGT. V was cut by 0 bases and J by 0 bases, with 12 bases left in between. This CDR3 contains 16 residues. CDR3 in DNA: TGTGCCAGCAGTGAAGCGCACAGCTACAGCTCCTACGAGCAGTACTTC. Protein sequence: CASSEAHSYSSYEQYF.

This chain connects TRBV6-1 to TRBJ2-2; possible D gene TRBD1, 6 bases. Germline V gene data show CDR1 as MNHNS and CDR2 as SASEGT. CDR3 size: 15 residues. Trimming shortened V by 7 bases and J by 6 bases, and 18 bases separated the two germline ends. The CDR3 is CASNQQGFWSGELFF. CDR3 nucleotide sequence: TGTGCCAGCAACCAACAGGGCTTTTGGTCCGGGGAGCTGTTTTTT.

This sequence joins TRBV2 and TRBJ2-1; 8 bases map to TRBD2. J lost 4 bases, V lost 6 bases, and 8 bases had no gene match. Germline V gives CDR1 SNHLY, CDR2 FYNNEI. This CDR3 spans 15 amino acids. CDR3 region: CASSIAGPAYNEQFF. Written as DNA, the CDR3 is TGTGCCAGCAGCATAGCGGGGCCCGCTTACAATGAGCAGTTCTTC.

On this clone itself: Other DNA sequences of this sample code for an identical CDR3. The chain joins TRBV7-2 to TRBJ2-3, with 8 bases identical to TRBD1. V dropped 5 bases and J dropped 2; count of bases not matched to a gene: 6. CDR1 and CDR2 (germline): SGHTA, FQGNSA. The CDR3 spans 15 residues. The CDR3 sequence is CASSPDRGSTDTQYF. CDR3 in DNA: TGTGCCAGCAGCCCAGACAGGGGTTCCACAGATACGCAGTATTTT.

The rearrangement links TRBV5-1 to TRBJ2-5; 12 bases line up with TRBD2. V trimming: 6 bases; J trimming: 4 bases; junction bases outside the gene matches: 13. The germline V gene encodes CDR1 SGHRS and CDR2 YFSETQ. The CDR3 spans 17 residues. The DNA of the CDR3 is TGCGCCAGCACCTACTCCCGACTAGCGGGAGAAGGAGAGACCCAGTACTTC. Its translation is CASTYSRLAGEGETQYF.

V usage is TRBV27 and J usage is TRBJ2-1; D gene uncertain. Germline assignment: CDR1 MNHEY and CDR2 SMNVEV (reference sequence). V was trimmed by 3 bases and J by 0 bases, leaving 9 bases between them. There are 15 residues in the CDR3. CDR3 in amino acids: CASSLRLSSYNEQFF. The CDR3 coding sequence is TGTGCCAGCAGTTTGCGTTTGAGCTCCTACAATGAGCAGTTCTTC.

The chain has TRBV5-1 and TRBJ2-1; D might be TRBD1 or TRBD2, each matching 6 bases. Germline V gene data show CDR1 as SGHRS and CDR2 as YFSETQ. Trimming pared 0 bases from V and 10 bases from J, leaving 20 bases between. This CDR3 contains 16 residues. For the CDR3, the DNA is TGCGCCAGCAGCTTGGAGGATGGGGGGCCCTTGAGAGAGCAGTTCTTC. Residues: CASSLEDGGPLREQFF.

The rearrangement links TRBV2 to TRBJ1-1; D gene unclear. This CDR3 has 15 amino acids. Per the germline V gene, CDR1 is SNHLY and CDR2 is FYNNEI. Trimming took 4 bases from V and 1 from J, leaving 13 bases between them. CDR3 sequence (DNA): TGTGCCAGCAGTGGGGAAGGCGCTACGAACACTGAAGCTTTCTTT. Translated, it gives CASSGEGATNTEAFF. The variable domain in full, with the rest retrieved from reference TRBV2 and TRBJ1-1, is EPEVTQTPSHQVTQMGQEVILRCVPISNHLYFYWYRQILGQKVEFLVSFYNNEISEKSEIFDDQFSVERPDGSNFTLKIRSTKLEDSAMYFCASSGEGATNTEAFFGQGTRLTVV.

The genes are TRBV14 and TRBJ1-4; D not certain. Germline-derived CDR1 and CDR2 are SGHDN and FVKESK. This CDR3 region has 16 residues. V lost 0 bases to trimming and J lost 9 bases, with 17 bases between them. CDR3 sequence: CASSQESEVEAQKLFF. The CDR3 DNA sequence: TGTGCCAGCAGCCAAGAGAGTGAGGTTGAAGCTCAAAAACTGTTTTTT.

The genes are TRBV7-9 and TRBJ1-1; maybe TRBD1 (6 bases). Germline CDR1 SEHNR, CDR2 FQNEAQ (reference sequence). CDR3 length equals 15 residues. V lost 5 bases and J lost 0, with 13 bases in between. The CDR3 sequence: CASSLRGDMNTEAFF. CDR3 sequence (DNA): TGTGCCAGCAGCCTAAGGGGGGACATGAACACTGAAGCTTTCTTT.

The chain carries TRBV9 and TRBJ2-1; 9 positions agree with TRBD2. This CDR3 is built from 16 residues. CDR1 and CDR2 (germline): SGDLS, YYNGEE. Trimming took 2 bases from V and 2 from J; bases not matched to a gene: 5. CDR3 protein: CASSVATSGTYNEQFF. The CDR3 DNA follows: TGTGCCAGCAGCGTGGCGACTAGCGGTACCTACAATGAGCAGTTCTTC.

The chain recombines TRBV19 with TRBJ1-2; tentatively, D is TRBD1 (6 bases). Trimming removed 7 bases from V and 4 bases from J, with 16 bases in between. Germline V gives CDR1 LNHDA, CDR2 SQIVND (reference sequence). The CDR3 has 14 amino acids. CDR3 DNA sequence: TGTGCCAGTACCATGCGGGGGGCGCGCTATGGCTACACCTTC. Protein product: CASTMRGARYGYTF.

The chain links TRBV6-1 to TRBJ1-5; 7 nucleotides match TRBD1. The CDR3 has 15 residues. The germline CDR1 and CDR2 sequences are MNHNS and SASEGT. The V segment lost 6 bases and the J segment 4 bases; nucleotides outside the gene matches: 9. Here the CDR3 DNA reads TGTGCCAGCAGGCCCGGACAGGCTCAAAATCAGCCCCAGCATTTT. This gives the protein CASRPGQAQNQPQHF.

The genes are TRBV11-3 and TRBJ1-1; TRBD1 aligns across 7 bases. The CDR3 is 14 residues long. Germline V gene sequence: CDR1 SGHNT, CDR2 YENEEA. Unmatched junction bases numbered 5, after V lost 5 bases and J lost 2 bases. The CDR3 loop reads CASSPGQHNTEAFF. DNA of the CDR3: TGTGCCAGCAGCCCGGGACAGCATAACACTGAAGCTTTCTTT.

The rearrangement joins TRBV21-1 to TRBJ2-7; the D segment call TRBD2 is taken from the table without a DNA check. TRBV21-1 is designated a pseudogene. The CDR3 is 13 residues long. The CDR3 nucleotides read TGTGCCAACAGGGGGACTATATGCTACGAGCAGTACTTC. Its translation is CANRGTICYEQYF.

J is TRBJ2-1 and V is TRBV7-9; D call uncertain. This CDR3 contains 16 residues. Trimming pared 5 bases from V and 2 bases from J, leaving 16 bases between. Germline CDR1 is SEHNR and CDR2 is FQNEAQ (reference sequence). CDR3 sequence reads: CASSRVFQGTYNEQFF. The CDR3, as DNA: TGTGCCAGCAGCCGAGTTTTCCAAGGGACCTACAATGAGCAGTTCTTC.